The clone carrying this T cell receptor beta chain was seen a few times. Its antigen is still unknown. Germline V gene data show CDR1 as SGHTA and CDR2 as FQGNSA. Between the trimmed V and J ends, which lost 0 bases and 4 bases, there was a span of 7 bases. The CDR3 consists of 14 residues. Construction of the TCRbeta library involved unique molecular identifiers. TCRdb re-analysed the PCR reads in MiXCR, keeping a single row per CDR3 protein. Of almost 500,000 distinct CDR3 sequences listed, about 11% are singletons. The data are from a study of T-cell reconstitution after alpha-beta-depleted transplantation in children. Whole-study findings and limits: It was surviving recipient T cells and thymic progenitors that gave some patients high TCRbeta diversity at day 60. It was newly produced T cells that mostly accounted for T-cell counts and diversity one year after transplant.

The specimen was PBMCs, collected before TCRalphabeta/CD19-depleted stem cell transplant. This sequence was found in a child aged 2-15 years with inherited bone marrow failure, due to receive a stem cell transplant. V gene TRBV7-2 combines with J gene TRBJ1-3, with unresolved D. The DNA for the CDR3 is TGTGCCAGCAGCTTAGCTCCACCGGGAAACACCATATATTTT. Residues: CASSLAPPGNTIYF.